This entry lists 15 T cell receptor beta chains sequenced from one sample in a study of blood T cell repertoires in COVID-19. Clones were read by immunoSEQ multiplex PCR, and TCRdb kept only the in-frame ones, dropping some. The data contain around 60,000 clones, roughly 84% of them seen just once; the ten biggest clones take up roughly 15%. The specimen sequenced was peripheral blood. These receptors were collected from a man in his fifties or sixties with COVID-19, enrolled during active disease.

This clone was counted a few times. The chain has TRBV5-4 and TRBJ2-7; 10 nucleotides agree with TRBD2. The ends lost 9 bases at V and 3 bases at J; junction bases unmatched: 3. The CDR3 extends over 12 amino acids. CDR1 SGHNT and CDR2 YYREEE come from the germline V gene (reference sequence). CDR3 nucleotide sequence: TGTGCCACCTCTAGCGGGAGCTACGAGCAGTACTTC. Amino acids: CATSSGSYEQYF.

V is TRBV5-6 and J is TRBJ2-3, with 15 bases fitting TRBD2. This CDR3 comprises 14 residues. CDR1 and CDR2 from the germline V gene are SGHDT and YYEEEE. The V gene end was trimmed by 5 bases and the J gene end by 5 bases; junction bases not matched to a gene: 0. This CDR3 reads CASRGLAGGDTQYF. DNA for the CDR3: TGTGCCAGCAGGGGACTAGCGGGGGGAGATACGCAGTATTTT.

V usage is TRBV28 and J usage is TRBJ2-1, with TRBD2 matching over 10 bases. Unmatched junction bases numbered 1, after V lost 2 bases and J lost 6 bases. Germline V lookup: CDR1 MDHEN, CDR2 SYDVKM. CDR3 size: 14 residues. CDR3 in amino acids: CASSLQRGGNEQFF. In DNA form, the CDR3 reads TGTGCCAGCAGTTTACAGCGGGGGGGCAATGAGCAGTTCTTC.

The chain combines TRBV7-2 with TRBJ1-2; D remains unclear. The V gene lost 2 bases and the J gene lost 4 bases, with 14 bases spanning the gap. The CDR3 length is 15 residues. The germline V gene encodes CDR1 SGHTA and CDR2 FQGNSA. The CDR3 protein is CASSLLTAGSYGYTF. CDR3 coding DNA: TGTGCCAGCAGCTTATTGACCGCCGGGTCCTATGGCTACACCTTC.

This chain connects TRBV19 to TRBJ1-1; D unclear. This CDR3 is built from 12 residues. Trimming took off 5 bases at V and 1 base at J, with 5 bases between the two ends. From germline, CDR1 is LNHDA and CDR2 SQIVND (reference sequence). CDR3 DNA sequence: TGTGCCAGTAGTTGGCCGAACACTGAAGCTTTCTTT. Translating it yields CASSWPNTEAFF.

The CDR3 is CASSASVGDRGVAEQFF. In DNA form, the CDR3 reads TGTGCCAGCAGCGCATCAGTAGGGGACAGGGGGGTGGCGGAGCAGTTCTTC. The chain employs TRBV9 and TRBJ2-1, with 11 nucleotides matching TRBD1. The CDR3 is 17 residues long. J gave up 10 bases and V 3 bases, and 15 bases lay outside the gene matches. Per germline, CDR1 SGDLS and CDR2 YYNGEE.

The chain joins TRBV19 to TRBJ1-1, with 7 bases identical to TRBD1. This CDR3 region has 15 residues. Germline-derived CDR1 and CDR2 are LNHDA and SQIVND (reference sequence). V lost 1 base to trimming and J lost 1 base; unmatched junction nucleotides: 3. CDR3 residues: CASSIGRTGNTEAFF. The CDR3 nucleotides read TGTGCCAGTAGTATAGGCCGGACAGGGAACACTGAAGCTTTCTTT.

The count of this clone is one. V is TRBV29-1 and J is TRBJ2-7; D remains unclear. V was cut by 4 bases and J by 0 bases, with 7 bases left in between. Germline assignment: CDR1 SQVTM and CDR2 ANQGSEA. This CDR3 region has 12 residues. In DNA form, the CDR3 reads TGCAGCGTTGGGCAGTTCTCCTACGAGCAGTACTTC. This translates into CSVGQFSYEQYF.

CDR3 sequence (DNA): TGTGCCTGGAGTAGGTTGACTTATAGCTATGGCTACACCTTC. Protein sequence: CAWSRLTYSYGYTF. The genes are TRBV30 and TRBJ1-2; D remains ambiguous. The CDR3 is made up of 14 amino acids. Germline CDR1 and CDR2: GTSNPN and SVGIG (reference sequence). The ends were cut back, 2 bases at V and 4 bases at J, with 14 bases in the middle.

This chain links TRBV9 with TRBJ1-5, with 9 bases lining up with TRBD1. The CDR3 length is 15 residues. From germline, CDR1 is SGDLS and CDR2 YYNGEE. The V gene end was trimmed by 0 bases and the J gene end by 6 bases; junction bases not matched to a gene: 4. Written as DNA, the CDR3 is TGTGCCAGCAGCGTAGGAGGGACAGGGACTCAGCCCCAGCATTTT. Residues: CASSVGGTGTQPQHF.

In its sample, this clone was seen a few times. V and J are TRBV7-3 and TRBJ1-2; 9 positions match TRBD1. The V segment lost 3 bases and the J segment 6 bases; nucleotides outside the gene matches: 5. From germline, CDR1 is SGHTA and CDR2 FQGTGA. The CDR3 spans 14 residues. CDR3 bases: TGTGCCAGCAGCTTTACAGGGGGCGGAGATGGCTACACCTTC. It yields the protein CASSFTGGGDGYTF. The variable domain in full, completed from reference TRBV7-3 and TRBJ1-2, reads GAGVSQTPSNKVTEKGKYVELRCDPISGHTALYWYRQSLGQGPEFLIYFQGTGAADDSGLPNDRFFAVRPEGSVSTLKIQRTERGDSAVYLCASSFTGGGDGYTFGSGTRLTVV.

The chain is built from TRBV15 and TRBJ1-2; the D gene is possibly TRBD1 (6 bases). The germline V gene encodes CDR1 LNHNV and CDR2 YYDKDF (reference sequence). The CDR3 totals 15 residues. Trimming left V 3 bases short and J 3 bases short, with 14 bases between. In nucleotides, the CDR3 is TGTGCCACCAGCAGGATACAGGGAGTAGACTATGGCTACACCTTC. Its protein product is CATSRIQGVDYGYTF.

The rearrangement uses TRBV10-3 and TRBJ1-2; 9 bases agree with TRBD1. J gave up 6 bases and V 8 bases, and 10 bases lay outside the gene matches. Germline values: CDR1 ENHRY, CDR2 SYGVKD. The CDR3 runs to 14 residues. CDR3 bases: TGTGCCATCGCAGCTGAGGGACAGGGTCATGGCTACACCTTC. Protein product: CAIAAEGQGHGYTF.

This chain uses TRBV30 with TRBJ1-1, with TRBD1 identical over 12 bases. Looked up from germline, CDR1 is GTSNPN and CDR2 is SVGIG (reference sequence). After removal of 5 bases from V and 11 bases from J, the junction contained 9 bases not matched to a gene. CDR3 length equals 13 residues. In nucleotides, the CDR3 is TGTGCCTGGGGGGGGACAGGGGGCGTTGGGGCTTTCTTT. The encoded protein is CAWGGTGGVGAFF.

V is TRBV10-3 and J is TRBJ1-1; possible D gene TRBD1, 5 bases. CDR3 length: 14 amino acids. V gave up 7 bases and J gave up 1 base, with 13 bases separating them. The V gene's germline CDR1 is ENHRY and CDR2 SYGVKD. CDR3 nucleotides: TGTGCCATCACATCGGGACTCTCGAACACTGAAGCTTTCTTT. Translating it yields CAITSGLSNTEAFF.